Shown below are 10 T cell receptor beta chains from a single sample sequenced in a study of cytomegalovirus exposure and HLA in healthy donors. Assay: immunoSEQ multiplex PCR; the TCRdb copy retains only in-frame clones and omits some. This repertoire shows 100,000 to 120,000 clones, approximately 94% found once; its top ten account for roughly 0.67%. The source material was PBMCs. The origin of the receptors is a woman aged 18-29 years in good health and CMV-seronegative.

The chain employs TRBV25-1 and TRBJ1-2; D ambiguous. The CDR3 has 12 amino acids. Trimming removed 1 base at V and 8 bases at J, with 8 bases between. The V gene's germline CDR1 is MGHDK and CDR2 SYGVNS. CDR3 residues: CASSEFREGYTF. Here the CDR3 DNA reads TGTGCCAGCAGTGAATTTCGGGAAGGCTACACCTTC.

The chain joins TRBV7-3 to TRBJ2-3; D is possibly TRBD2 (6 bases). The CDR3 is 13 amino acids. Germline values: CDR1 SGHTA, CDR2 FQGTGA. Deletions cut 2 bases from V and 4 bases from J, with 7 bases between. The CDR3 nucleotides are TGTGCCAGCAGCTTAGCGGGGCCAGATACGCAGTATTTT. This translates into CASSLAGPDTQYF.

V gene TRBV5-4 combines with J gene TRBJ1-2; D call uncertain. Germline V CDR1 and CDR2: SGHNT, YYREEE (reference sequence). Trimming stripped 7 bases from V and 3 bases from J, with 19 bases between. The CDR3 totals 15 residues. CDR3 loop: CASSARVGIDYGYTF. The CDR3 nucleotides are TGTGCCAGCTCAGCGCGCGTCGGGATTGACTATGGCTACACCTTC.

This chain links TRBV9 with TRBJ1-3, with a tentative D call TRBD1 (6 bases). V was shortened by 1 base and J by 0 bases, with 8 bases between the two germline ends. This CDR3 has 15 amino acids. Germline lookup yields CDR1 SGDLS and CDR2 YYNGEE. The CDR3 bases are TGTGCCAGCAGCGTAACAGGGAACTCTGGAAACACCATATATTTT. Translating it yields CASSVTGNSGNTIYF.

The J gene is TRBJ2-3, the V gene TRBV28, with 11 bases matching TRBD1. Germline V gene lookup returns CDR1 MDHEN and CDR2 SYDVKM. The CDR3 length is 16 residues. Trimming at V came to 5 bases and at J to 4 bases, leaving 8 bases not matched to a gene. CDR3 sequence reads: CASSMTGTGGADTQYF. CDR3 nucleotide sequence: TGTGCCAGCAGTATGACCGGGACAGGGGGTGCAGATACGCAGTATTTT. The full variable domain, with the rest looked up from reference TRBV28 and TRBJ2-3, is DVKVTQSSRYLVKRTGEKVFLECVQDMDHENMFWYRQDPGLGLRLIYFSYDVKMKEKGDIPEGYSVSREKKERFSLILESASTNQTSMYLCASSMTGTGGADTQYFGPGTRLTVL.

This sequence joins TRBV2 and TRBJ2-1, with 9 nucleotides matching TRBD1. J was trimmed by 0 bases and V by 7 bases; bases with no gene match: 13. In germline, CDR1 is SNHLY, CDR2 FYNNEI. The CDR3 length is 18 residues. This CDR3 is CASIQRAGTGSSYNEQFF. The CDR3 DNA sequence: TGTGCCAGCATCCAGAGGGCCGGGACAGGGAGCTCCTACAATGAGCAGTTCTTC.

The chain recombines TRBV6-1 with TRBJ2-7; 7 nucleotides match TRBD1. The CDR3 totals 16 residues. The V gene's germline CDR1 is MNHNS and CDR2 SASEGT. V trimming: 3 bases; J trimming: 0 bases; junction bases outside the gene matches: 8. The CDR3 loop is CASSDDNWDSSYEQYF. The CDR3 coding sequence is TGTGCCAGCAGTGACGATAATTGGGACAGCTCCTACGAGCAGTACTTC.

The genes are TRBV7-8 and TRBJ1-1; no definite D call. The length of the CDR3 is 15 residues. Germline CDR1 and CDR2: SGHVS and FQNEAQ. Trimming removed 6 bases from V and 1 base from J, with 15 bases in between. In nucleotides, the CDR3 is TGTGCCAGCAGTAATAAACAGTTGGGGAACACTGAAGCTTTCTTT. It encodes CASSNKQLGNTEAFF. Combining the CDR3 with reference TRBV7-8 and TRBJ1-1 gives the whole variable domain GAGVSQSPRYKVAKRGQDVALRCDPISGHVSLFWYQQALGQGPEFLTYFQNEAQLDKSGLPSDRFFAERPEGSVSTLKIQRTQQEDSAVYLCASSNKQLGNTEAFFGQGTRLTVV.

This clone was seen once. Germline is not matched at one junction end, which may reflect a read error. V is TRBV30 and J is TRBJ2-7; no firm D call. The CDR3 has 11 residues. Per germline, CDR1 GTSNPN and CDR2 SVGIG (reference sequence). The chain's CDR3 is CAWSLSYGQYF. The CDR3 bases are TGTGCCTGGAGTCTGTCCTACGGGCAGTACTTC.

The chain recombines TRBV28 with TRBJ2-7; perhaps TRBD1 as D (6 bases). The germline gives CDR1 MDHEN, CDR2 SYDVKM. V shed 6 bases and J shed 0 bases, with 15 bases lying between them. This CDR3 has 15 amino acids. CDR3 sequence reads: CASSPSGQSSYEQYF. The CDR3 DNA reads TGTGCCAGCAGCCCCAGCGGACAGAGCTCCTACGAGCAGTACTTC.